These 2 T cell receptor beta chains were all obtained from the same sample, sequenced in a study of blood T cell repertoires in COVID-19. Clones were read by immunoSEQ multiplex PCR, and TCRdb kept only the in-frame ones, dropping some. The table shows approximately 170,000 clones, with approximately 84% occurring only once. Sequencing was performed on PBMCs or T cells enriched from blood (not recorded which). All receptors derive from a young woman who had recovered from COVID-19.

This chain uses TRBV23-1 with TRBJ2-7; the D is unclear. TRBV23-1 is annotated as an ORF whose role is uncertain. The CDR3 contains 14 residues. The ends were cut back, 8 bases at V and 3 bases at J, with 17 bases in the middle. The CDR3 nucleotides read TGCGCCAGCCGTTGTCCCCAGGTCCGCTACGAGCAGTACGTC. Its translation is CASRCPQVRYEQYV.

The chain links TRBV9 to TRBJ1-1; TRBD1 aligns across 8 bases. Trimming cost V 3 bases and J 5 bases; bases outside gene matches: 9. The length of the CDR3 is 15 residues. Germline assignment: CDR1 SGDLS and CDR2 YYNGEE. The CDR3 DNA reads TGTGCCAGCAGCGGTCGGACAGGGCTAGGGACTGAAGCTTTCTTT. Its translation: CASSGRTGLGTEAFF.